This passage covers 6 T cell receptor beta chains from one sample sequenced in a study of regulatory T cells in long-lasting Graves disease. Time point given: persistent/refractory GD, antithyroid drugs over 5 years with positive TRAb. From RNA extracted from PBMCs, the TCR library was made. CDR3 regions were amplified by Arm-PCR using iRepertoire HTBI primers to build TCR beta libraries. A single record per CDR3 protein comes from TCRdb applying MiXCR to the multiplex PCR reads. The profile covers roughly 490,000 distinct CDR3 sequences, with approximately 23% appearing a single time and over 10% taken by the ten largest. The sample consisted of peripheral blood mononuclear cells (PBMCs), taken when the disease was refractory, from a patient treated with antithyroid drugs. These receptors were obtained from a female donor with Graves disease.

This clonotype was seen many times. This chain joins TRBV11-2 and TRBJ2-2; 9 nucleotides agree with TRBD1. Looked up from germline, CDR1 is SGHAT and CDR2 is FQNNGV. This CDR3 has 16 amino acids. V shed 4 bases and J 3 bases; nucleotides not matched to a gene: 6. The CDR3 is CASSYGQGLDTGELFF. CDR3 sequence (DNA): TGTGCCAGCAGCTATGGACAGGGGTTGGACACCGGGGAGCTGTTTTTT.

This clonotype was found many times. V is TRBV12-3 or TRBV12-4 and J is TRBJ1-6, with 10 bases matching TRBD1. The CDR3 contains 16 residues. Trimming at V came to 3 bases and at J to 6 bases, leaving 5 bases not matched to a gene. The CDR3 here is CASSFQGQGRNSPLHF. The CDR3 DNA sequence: TGTGCCAGCAGTTTCCAGGGACAGGGGCGTAATTCACCCCTCCACTTT.

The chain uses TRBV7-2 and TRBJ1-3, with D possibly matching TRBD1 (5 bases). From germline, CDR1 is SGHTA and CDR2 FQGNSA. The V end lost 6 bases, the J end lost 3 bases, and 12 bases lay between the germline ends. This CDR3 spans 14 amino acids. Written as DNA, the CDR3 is TGTGCCAGCAGGGACGACAGAATTGGAAACACCATATATTTT. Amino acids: CASRDDRIGNTIYF.

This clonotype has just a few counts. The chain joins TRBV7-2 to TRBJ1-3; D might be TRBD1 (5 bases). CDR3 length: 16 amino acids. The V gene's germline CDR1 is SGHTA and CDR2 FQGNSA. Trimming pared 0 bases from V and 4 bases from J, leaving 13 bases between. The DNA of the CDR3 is TGTGCCAGCAGCTTAGCCAGCAGGGTTGGCGGAAACACCATATATTTT. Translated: CASSLASRVGGNTIYF. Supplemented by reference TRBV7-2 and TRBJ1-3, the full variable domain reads GAGVSQSPSNKVTEKGKDVELRCDPISGHTALYWYRQSLGQGLEFLIYFQGNSAPDKSGLPSDRFSAERTGGSVSTLTIQRTQQEDSAVYLCASSLASRVGGNTIYFGEGSWLTVV.

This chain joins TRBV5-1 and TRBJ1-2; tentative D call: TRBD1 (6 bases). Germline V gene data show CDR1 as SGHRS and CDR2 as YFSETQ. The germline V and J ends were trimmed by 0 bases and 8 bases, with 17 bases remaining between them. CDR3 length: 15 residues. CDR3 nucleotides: TGCGCCAGCAGCTTGGAATTCGTGGGACAAGGAGGCTACACCTTC. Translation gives CASSLEFVGQGGYTF.

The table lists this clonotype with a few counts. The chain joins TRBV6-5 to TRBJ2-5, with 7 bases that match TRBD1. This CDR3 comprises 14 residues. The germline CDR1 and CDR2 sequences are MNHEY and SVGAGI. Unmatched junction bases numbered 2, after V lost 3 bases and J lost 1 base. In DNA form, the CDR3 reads TGTGCCAGCAGTTATGGACAGGCCCAAGAGACCCAGTACTTC. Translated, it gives CASSYGQAQETQYF.